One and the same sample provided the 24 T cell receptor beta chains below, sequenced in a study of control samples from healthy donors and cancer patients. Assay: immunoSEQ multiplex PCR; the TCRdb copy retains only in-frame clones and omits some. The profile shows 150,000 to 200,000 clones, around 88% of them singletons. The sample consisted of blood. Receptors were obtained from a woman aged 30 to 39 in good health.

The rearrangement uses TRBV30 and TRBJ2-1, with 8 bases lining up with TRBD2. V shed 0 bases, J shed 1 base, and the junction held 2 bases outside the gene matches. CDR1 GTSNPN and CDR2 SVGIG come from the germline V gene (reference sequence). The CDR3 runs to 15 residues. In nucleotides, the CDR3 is TGTGCCTGGAGTGTACTAGCGGAGTCCTACAATGAGCAGTTCTTC. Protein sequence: CAWSVLAESYNEQFF.

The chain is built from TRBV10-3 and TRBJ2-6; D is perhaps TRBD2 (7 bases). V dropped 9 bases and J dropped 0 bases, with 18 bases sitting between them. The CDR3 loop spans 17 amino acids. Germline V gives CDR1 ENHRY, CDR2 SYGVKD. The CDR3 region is CAISIGGVSSGANVLTF. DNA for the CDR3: TGTGCCATTTCCATAGGGGGGGTCAGCTCTGGGGCCAACGTCCTGACTTTC.

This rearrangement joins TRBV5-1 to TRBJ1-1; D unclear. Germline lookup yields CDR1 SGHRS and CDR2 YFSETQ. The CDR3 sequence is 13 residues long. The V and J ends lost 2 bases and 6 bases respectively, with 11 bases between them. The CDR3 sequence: CASSFGRVPEAFF. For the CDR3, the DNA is TGCGCCAGCAGCTTTGGAAGGGTCCCTGAAGCTTTCTTT.

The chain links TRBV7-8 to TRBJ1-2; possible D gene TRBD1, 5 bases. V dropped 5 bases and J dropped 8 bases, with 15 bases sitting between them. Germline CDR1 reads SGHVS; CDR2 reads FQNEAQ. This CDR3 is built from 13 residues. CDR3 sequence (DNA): TGTGCCAGCAGCCATACAGGACGGGACGGCTACACCTTC. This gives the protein CASSHTGRDGYTF.

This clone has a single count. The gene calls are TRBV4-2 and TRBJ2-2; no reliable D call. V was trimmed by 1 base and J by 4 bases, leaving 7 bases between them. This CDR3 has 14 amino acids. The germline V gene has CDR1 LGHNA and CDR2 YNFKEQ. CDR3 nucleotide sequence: TGTGCCAGCAGCCAAGGTCTGGGCACCGGGGAGCTGTTTTTT. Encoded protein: CASSQGLGTGELFF.

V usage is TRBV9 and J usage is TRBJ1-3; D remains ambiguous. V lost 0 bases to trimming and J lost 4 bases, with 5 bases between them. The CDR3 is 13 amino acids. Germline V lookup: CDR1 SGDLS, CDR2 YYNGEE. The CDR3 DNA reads TGTGCCAGCAGCGTAGAAAGCGGAAACACCATATATTTT. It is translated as CASSVESGNTIYF.

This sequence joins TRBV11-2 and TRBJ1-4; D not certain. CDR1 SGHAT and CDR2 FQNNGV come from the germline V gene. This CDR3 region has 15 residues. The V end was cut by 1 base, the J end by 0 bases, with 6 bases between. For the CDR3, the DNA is TGTGCCAGCAGCTTAGCGGTCGCAACTAATGAAAAACTGTTTTTT. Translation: CASSLAVATNEKLFF.

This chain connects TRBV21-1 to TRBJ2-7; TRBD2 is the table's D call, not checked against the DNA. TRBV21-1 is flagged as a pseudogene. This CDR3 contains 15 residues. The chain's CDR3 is CASSKSGGDSYEQYV. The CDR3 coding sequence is TGTGCCAGCAGCAAATCGGGGGGGGACTCCTACGAGCAGTACGTC.

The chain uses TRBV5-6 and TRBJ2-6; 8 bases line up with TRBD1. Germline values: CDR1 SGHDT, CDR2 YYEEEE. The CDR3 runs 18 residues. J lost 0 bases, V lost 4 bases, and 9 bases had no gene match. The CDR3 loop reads CASSAGTGLGSGANVLTF. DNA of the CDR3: TGTGCCAGCAGCGCAGGGACAGGCTTAGGCTCTGGGGCCAACGTCCTGACTTTC.

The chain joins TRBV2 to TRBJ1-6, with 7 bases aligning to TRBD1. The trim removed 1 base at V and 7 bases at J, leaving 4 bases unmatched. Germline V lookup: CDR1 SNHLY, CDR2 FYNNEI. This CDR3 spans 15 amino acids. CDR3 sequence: CASSEGPGGNSPLHF. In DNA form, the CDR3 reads TGTGCCAGCAGTGAAGGGCCAGGGGGAAATTCACCCCTCCACTTT.

The CDR3 bases are TGTGCCAGCAGTTACAGCGGGGGGAGCTCCTACGAGCAGTACTTC. This codes for CASSYSGGSSYEQYF. The chain has TRBV6-5 and TRBJ2-7; 9 bases line up with TRBD2. CDR3 length: 15 residues. The germline V gene has CDR1 MNHEY and CDR2 SVGAGI. J lost 0 bases, V lost 2 bases, and 2 bases had no gene match.

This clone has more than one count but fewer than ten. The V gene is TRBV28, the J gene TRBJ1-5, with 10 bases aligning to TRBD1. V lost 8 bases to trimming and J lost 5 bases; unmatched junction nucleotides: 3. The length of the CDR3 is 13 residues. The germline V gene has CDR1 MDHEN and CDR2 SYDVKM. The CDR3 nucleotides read TGTGCCAGCGAAGACAGGGGGCATCAGCCCCAGCATTTT. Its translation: CASEDRGHQPQHF.

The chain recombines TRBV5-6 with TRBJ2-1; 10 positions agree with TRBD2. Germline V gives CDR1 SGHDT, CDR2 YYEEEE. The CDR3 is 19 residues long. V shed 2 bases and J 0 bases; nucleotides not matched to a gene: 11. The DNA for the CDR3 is TGTGCCAGCAGCTTTAGGGGTAGCGGGAGGTATAGCTCCTACAATGAGCAGTTCTTC. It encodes CASSFRGSGRYSSYNEQFF.

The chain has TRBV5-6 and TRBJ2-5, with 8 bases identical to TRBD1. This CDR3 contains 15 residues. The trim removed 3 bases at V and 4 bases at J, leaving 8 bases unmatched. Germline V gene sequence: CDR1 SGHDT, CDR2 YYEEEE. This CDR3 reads CASSSTGQGGETQYF. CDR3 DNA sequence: TGTGCCAGCAGCTCAACAGGACAGGGTGGAGAGACCCAGTACTTC.

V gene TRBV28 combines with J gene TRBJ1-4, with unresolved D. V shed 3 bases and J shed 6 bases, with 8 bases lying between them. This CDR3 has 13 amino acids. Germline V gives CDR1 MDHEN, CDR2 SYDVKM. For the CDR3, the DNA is TGTGCCAGCAGTTTGGGATTCGATGAAAAACTGTTTTTT. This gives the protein CASSLGFDEKLFF.

The DNA of the CDR3 is TGTGCCACCAGTGACCGATTGCGGGCCAGCACAGATACGCAGTATTTT. It specifies CATSDRLRASTDTQYF. The rearrangement joins TRBV24-1 to TRBJ2-3, with a possible D match to TRBD2 (5 bases). This CDR3 comprises 16 residues. The germline V gene encodes CDR1 KGHDR and CDR2 SFDVKD. V lost 4 bases and J lost 0, with 13 bases in between.

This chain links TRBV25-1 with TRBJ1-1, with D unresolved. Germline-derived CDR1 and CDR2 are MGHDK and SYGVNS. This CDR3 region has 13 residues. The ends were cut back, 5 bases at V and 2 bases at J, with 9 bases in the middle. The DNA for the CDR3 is TGTGCCAGCAGTAGTGTAGGCAACACTGAAGCTTTCTTT. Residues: CASSSVGNTEAFF.

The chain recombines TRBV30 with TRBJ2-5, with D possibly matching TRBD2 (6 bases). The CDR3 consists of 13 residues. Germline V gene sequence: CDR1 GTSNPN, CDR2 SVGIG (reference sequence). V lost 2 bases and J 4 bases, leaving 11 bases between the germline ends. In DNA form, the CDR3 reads TGTGCCTGGAGTAGTTCGGGGGTAGAGACCCAGTACTTC. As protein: CAWSSSGVETQYF.

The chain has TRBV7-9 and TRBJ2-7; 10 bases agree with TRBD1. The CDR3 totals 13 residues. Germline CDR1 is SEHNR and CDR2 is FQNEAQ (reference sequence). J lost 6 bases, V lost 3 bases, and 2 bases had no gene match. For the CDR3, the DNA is TGTGCCAGCAGCTTCCGGGACAGGGGCGAGCAGTACTTC. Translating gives CASSFRDRGEQYF.

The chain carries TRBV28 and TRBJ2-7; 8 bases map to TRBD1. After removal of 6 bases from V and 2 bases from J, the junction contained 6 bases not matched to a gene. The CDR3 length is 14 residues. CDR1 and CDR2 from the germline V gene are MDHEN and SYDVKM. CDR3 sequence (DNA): TGTGCCAGCAGGCGTAACAGGGGGACCTACGAGCAGTACTTC. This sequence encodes CASRRNRGTYEQYF.

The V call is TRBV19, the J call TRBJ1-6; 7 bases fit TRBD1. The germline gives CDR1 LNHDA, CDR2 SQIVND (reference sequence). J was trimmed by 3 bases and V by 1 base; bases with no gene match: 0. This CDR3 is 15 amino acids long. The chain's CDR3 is CASSIAGGYNSPLHF. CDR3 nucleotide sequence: TGTGCCAGTAGTATAGCAGGGGGCTATAATTCACCCCTCCACTTT.

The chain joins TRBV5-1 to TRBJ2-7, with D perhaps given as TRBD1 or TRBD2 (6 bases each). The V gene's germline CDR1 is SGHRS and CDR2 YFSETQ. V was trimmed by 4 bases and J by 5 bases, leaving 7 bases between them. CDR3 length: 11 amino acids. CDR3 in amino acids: CASSGGHEQYF. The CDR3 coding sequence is TGCGCCAGCAGCGGGGGGCACGAGCAGTACTTC.

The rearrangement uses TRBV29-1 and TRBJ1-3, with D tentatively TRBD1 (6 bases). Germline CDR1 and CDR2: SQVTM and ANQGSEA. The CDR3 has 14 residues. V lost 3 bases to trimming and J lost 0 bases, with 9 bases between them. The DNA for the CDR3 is TGCAGCGTTGACGTGGACAGCTCTGGAAACACCATATATTTT. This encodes CSVDVDSSGNTIYF.

The CDR3: CASSQEGGEAFF. DNA of the CDR3: TGCGCCAGCAGCCAAGAGGGGGGTGAAGCTTTCTTT. The chain links TRBV4-1 to TRBJ1-1; weak D call: TRBD1 (5 bases). Trimming removed 0 bases at V and 7 bases at J, with 6 bases between. The length of the CDR3 is 12 residues. CDR1 and CDR2 (germline): MGHRA, YSYEKL.